The clone carrying this T cell receptor beta chain is a singleton in its sample. No antigen is known for it. This sample is drawn from a study of T cells after yellow fever vaccination. Study-level points and caveats: Among primary-vaccination clones, most reappeared after the booster, at 96% for CD4 and approximately 90% for CD8.

CDR1 KGHSH and CDR2 LQKENI come from the germline V gene. This CDR3 is 14 amino acids long. Losses at the gene ends were 6 bases for V and 3 bases for J; bases not matched to a gene: 4. As TCR cDNA was made by 5'RACE template switching, a universal primer site and UMIs were added. TCRdb processed the 5' RACE reads anew with MiXCR; each CDR3 protein has one entry. The table lists about 330,000 distinct CDR3 sequences, around 7% of them singletons. J is TRBJ1-4 and V is TRBV18, with 7 positions matching TRBD1. The sequencing here drew on PBMCs, taken about 41 days after the first yellow fever vaccination. This sequence originates from a man in his late teens or twenties who received the YFV17D yellow fever vaccine. The CDR3 protein is CASSQTGPNEKLFF. In DNA form, the CDR3 reads TGTGCCAGCTCGCAGACAGGGCCTAATGAAAAACTGTTTTTT.